This entry features one T cell receptor beta chain sequence. Its antigen remains unidentified. Germline CDR1 is MGHDK and CDR2 is SYGVNS. This CDR3 comprises 15 residues. The junction had 8 bases not matched to a gene; V was cut back by 4 bases and J by 4 bases. The data were obtained in a study of CD8+CD57+ T cells in acquired aplastic anemia. In the study overall: Isolated CD4+ and CD8+ cells, once sorted, yielded DNA averaging about 3.2 ug.

TCR beta VDJ and CDR3 profiles were obtained from a genomic DNA template. TCRdb reanalysed the reads using MiXCR and keeps one entry per CDR3 protein. The sample contains around 250,000 distinct CDR3 sequences, 55% to 65% of which appear only once. Whole-study findings and limits: Found in both controls and patients were about 30 CD8+ CDR3 sequences.

The sequence was collected from a human donor with severe aplastic anemia or a healthy control (not recorded which). Sequencing was performed on sorted CD4+, CD8+, or CD8+CD57+ T cells (not recorded which) from PBMCs. The chain couples TRBV25-1 to TRBJ2-5, with 8 bases lining up with TRBD1. In nucleotides, the CDR3 is TGTGCCAGCAGTGGGTTAGACAGGGGAGGAGAGACCCAGTACTTC. It codes for CASSGLDRGGETQYF.